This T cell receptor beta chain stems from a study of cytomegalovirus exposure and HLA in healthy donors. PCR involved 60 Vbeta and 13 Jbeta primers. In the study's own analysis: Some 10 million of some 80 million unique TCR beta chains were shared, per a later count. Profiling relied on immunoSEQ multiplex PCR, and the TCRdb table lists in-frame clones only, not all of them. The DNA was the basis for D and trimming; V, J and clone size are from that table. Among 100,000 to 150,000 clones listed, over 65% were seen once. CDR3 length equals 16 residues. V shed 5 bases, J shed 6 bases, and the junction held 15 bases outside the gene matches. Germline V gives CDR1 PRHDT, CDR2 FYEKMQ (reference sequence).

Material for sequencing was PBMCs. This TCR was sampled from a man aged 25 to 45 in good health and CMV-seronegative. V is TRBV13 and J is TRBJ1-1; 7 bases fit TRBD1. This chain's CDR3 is CASSAYQGEEDAEAFF. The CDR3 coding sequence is TGTGCCAGCAGCGCGTATCAGGGGGAGGAGGACGCTGAAGCTTTCTTT.